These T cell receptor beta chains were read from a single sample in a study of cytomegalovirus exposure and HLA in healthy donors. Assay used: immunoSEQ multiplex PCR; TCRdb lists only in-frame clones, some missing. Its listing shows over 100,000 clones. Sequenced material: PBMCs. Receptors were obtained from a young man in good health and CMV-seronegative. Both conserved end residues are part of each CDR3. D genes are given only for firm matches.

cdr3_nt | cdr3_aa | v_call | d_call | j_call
TGTGCCAGCACCCCGTGGCAGGGGGCAAATGAAAAACTGTTTTTT | CASTPWQGANEKLFF | TRBV7-2 | TRBD1 | TRBJ1-4
TGTGCCAGCAGCATGACAGGGGGAACCGGGGAGCTGTTTTTT | CASSMTGGTGELFF | TRBV5-6 | TRBD1 | TRBJ2-2
TGTGCCAGCAGTCCGTGGACAGGGGATGAGCAGTTCTTC | CASSPWTGDEQFF | TRBV27 | TRBD1 | TRBJ2-1
TGTGCCAGCAGATCCGGGACAGCCGGCGGGAACACCATATATTTT | CASRSGTAGGNTIYF | TRBV6-1 | TRBD1 | TRBJ1-3
TGTGCCAGCCAACAGATGGACAGCTCTGGAAACACCATATATTTT | CASQQMDSSGNTIYF | TRBV19 | . | TRBJ1-3
TGTGCCAGCAGTTCCCGGCGGGATGAGCAGTTCTTC | CASSSRRDEQFF | TRBV6-6 | . | TRBJ2-1
TGTGCCAGCAGTTACTCTATGAACACTGAAGCTTTCTTT | CASSYSMNTEAFF | TRBV28 | . | TRBJ1-1
TGTGCCAGCTCACCACCGTCACAGGGGGCTTACGAGCAGTACTTC | CASSPPSQGAYEQYF | TRBV18 | TRBD1 | TRBJ2-7
TGTGCCAGCAGTTTATTACAGGGGCGGGGAATATACGAGCAGTACTTC | CASSLLQGRGIYEQYF | TRBV27 | . | TRBJ2-7
TGCGCCAGCAGCCCCTCCCTGGACAGGGCGAACACCGGGGAGCTGTTTTTT | CASSPSLDRANTGELFF | TRBV4-3 | TRBD1 | TRBJ2-2
TGTGCCAGCAGTTACTCGGTAGGGGGATCGGGACAGCCCCAGCATTTT | CASSYSVGGSGQPQHF | TRBV6-6 | . | TRBJ1-5
TGTGCCAGCAGCAACGACAGGGTCGCGACCCAGTACTTC | CASSNDRVATQYF | TRBV5-4 | TRBD1 | TRBJ2-5
TGTGCCAGCAACCCCAGCGGGAGGACAGATACGCAGTATTTT | CASNPSGRTDTQYF | TRBV5-8 | TRBD2 | TRBJ2-3
TGTGCCAGCAGCGCTGGGACAGGTTGGGTAGGGACCCAGTACTTC | CASSAGTGWVGTQYF | TRBV9 | TRBD1 | TRBJ2-5
TGTGCCAGCAGCCCACAGGGCAGGAACACTGAAGCTTTCTTT | CASSPQGRNTEAFF | TRBV9 | . | TRBJ1-1
TGTGCCACGGCAGAACAGTCTATGAACACTGAAGCTTTCTTT | CATAEQSMNTEAFF | TRBV6-1 | . | TRBJ1-1
TGTGCCAGCAGTGAACAGGGTGGGATCACTGAAGCTTTCTTT | CASSEQGGITEAFF | TRBV6-1 | . | TRBJ1-1
TGTGCCACCAGCAGACCCCTGCGGGGGGACGAGCAGTACTTC | CATSRPLRGDEQYF | TRBV15 | TRBD2 | TRBJ2-7
TGTGCCAGCAGCCAGAGGGCACAGGGTAGGAACACTGAAGCTTTCTTT | CASSQRAQGRNTEAFF | TRBV16 | . | TRBJ1-1
TGTGCCAGCAGTTGGACAGGGGCGAACAATGAGCAGTTCTTC | CASSWTGANNEQFF | TRBV6-5 | TRBD1 | TRBJ2-1
TGTGCCAGCAGTGAAAGGGTAGCGGGGGGCTCTAAGGTAGAGCAGTACTTC | CASSERVAGGSKVEQYF | TRBV2 | TRBD2 | TRBJ2-7
TGTGCCAGTAGTATAAGCGGAGGGTACAATCAGCCCCAGCATTTT | CASSISGGYNQPQHF | TRBV19 | . | TRBJ1-5
TGTGCCAGCAGTTCCTCGACAGGGATTCAGTACTTC | CASSSSTGIQYF | TRBV6-4 | TRBD1 | TRBJ2-4
TGTGCCAGTAGTCCCCGACTAGCGGGAGGATTAGGTGATGAGCAGTTCTTC | CASSPRLAGGLGDEQFF | TRBV19 | TRBD2 | TRBJ2-1
TGTGCCTGGAGTGTACGTCGGGAGACCCAGTACTTC | CAWSVRRETQYF | TRBV30 | . | TRBJ2-5
TGTGCCAGCAGTGAAGCCACGGGCACCGGGGAGCTGTTTTTT | CASSEATGTGELFF | TRBV2 | . | TRBJ2-2
TGTGCCAGCAGCGTAGACGGCGGGAGCTCCTACAATGAGCAGTTCTTC | CASSVDGGSSYNEQFF | TRBV9 | TRBD2 | TRBJ2-1